What follows are 30 T cell receptor beta chains derived from one specimen sequenced in a study of blood T cell repertoires in COVID-19. Libraries were prepared by immunoSEQ multiplex PCR; TCRdb keeps only in-frame clonotypes and omits some of them. The sample lists about 110,000 clones, roughly 80% seen once, with 1.5% to 1.8% in the top ten. Input material: peripheral blood. Every receptor here comes from a man aged 45-60 years with acute or convalescent COVID-19.

The V and J genes are TRBV10-2 and TRBJ2-3, with D perhaps matching TRBD2 (6 bases). V was cut by 8 bases and J by 0 bases, with 12 bases left in between. CDR1 is WSHSY, CDR2 SAAADI, per germline. The CDR3 runs 14 residues. The CDR3 DNA reads TGCGCCAGCGGGGGGAGGAGGAGCACAGATACGCAGTATTTT. It encodes CASGGRRSTDTQYF.

This CDR3 is CASSPHRDGYTF. Here the CDR3 DNA reads TGTGCCAGCTCCCCCCACAGGGACGGCTACACCTTC. The rearrangement links TRBV18 to TRBJ1-2, with a tentative D call TRBD1 (6 bases). Trimming took 6 bases from V and 8 from J, leaving 13 bases between them. This CDR3 is 12 amino acids long. Germline V CDR1 and CDR2: KGHSH, LQKENI.

This chain joins TRBV12-5 and TRBJ2-5; 7 positions match TRBD2. The CDR3 is 13 residues long. Germline CDR1 reads LGHNT; CDR2 reads FRNRAP. V was clipped by 7 bases and J by 5 bases; unmatched bases: 7. CDR3 residues: CASVYFGGETQYF. CDR3 DNA sequence: TGTGCTAGTGTGTATTTCGGGGGGGAGACCCAGTACTTC. The full variable domain, completed using reference TRBV12-5 and TRBJ2-5, is DARVTQTPRHKVTEMGQEVTMRCQPILGHNTVFWYRQTMMQGLELLAYFRNRAPLDDSGMPKDRFSAEMPDATLATLKIQPSEPRDSAVYFCASVYFGGETQYFGPGTRLLVL.

In DNA, the CDR3 is TGTGCCAGCAGTGAAGGGCCGGGGTACTATGGCTACACCTTC. Translated, it gives CASSEGPGYYGYTF. The V and J genes are TRBV6-1 and TRBJ1-2; D gene ambiguous. The CDR3 is 14 residues long. V was pared by 1 base and J by 3 bases, with 9 bases between. Looked up from germline, CDR1 is MNHNS and CDR2 is SASEGT.

V gene TRBV5-1 combines with J gene TRBJ1-1; 7 bases line up with TRBD1. Per the germline V gene, CDR1 is SGHRS and CDR2 is YFSETQ. Losses at the gene ends were 4 bases for V and 1 base for J; bases not matched to a gene: 10. The CDR3 sequence is 16 residues long. CDR3 DNA sequence: TGCGCCAGCAGCCCCTACAGGGGCTCTCAGAACACTGAAGCTTTCTTT. Translation: CASSPYRGSQNTEAFF.

This sequence joins TRBV4-1 and TRBJ1-1; 7 bases agree with TRBD1. Trimming cost V 4 bases and J 1 base; bases outside gene matches: 6. Germline V lookup: CDR1 MGHRA, CDR2 YSYEKL. The CDR3 runs to 15 residues. DNA for the CDR3: TGCGCCAGCAGCCGGCCAGGACAGGAGAACACTGAAGCTTTCTTT. It translates to CASSRPGQENTEAFF.

The chain uses TRBV6-5 and TRBJ1-6, with TRBD1 identical over 7 bases. The CDR3 has 13 residues. The V segment lost 6 bases and the J segment 10 bases; nucleotides outside the gene matches: 6. The germline V gene encodes CDR1 MNHEY and CDR2 SVGAGI. CDR3 sequence reads: CASRLDRASPLHF. The CDR3 nucleotides read TGTGCCAGCAGACTTGACAGGGCCTCACCCCTCCACTTT.

The gene calls are TRBV7-2 and TRBJ1-2, with TRBD1 identical over 7 bases. V was pared by 1 base and J by 5 bases, with 7 bases of the junction left unmatched. The CDR3 is 15 amino acids. CDR1 and CDR2 from the germline V gene are SGHTA and FQGNSA. The CDR3 region has the DNA TGTGCCAGCAGCTTAGGACAGGGAAGAGGGTATGGCTACACCTTC. Translating it yields CASSLGQGRGYGYTF.

To note about this clone: The CDR3 does not end in the conserved phenylalanine or tryptophan, so this is likely a read error. No DNA is shown, since the ends of the CDR3 on it are uncertain; the CDR3 is the one TCRdb lists. This sequence joins TRBV5-1 and TRBJ1-2. The CDR3 numbers 10 amino acids, ends counted. Germline CDR1 and CDR2: SGHRS and YFSETQ. The CDR3 protein is CASSLIGGVR.

The chain employs TRBV10-3 and TRBJ1-2, with a weak D call TRBD1 (5 bases). CDR1 is ENHRY, CDR2 SYGVKD, per germline. V lost 4 bases and J 4 bases, leaving 13 bases between the germline ends. The CDR3 contains 14 residues. Written as DNA, the CDR3 is TGTGCCATCAGTGGTGGGGGGTCCGTCTATGGCTACACCTTC. This sequence encodes CAISGGGSVYGYTF.

The rearrangement uses TRBV10-2 and TRBJ2-1; D gene ambiguous. Trimming removed 8 bases at V and 8 bases at J, with 10 bases between. This CDR3 spans 11 amino acids. CDR1 is WSHSY, CDR2 SAAADI, per germline. This chain's CDR3 is CASGLFDEQFF. The CDR3, as DNA: TGCGCCAGCGGCCTCTTCGATGAGCAGTTCTTC.

The chain uses TRBV5-1 and TRBJ2-3, with 7 nucleotides matching TRBD1. With 2 bases clipped from V and 3 bases from J, the junction kept 3 bases outside the gene matches. Germline CDR1 reads SGHRS; CDR2 reads YFSETQ. This CDR3 region has 14 residues. The CDR3 is CASSFRDSTDTQYF. CDR3 bases: TGCGCCAGCAGCTTCCGGGACAGTACAGATACGCAGTATTTT.

This chain connects TRBV27 to TRBJ1-4; the match to TRBD1 covers 12 bases. The CDR3 contains 14 residues. CDR1 is MNHEY and CDR2 is SMNVEV in the germline V gene (reference sequence). After removal of 4 bases from V and 7 bases from J, the junction contained 1 base not matched to a gene. The CDR3 nucleotides read TGTGCCAGCAGTTGGGGACAGGGGGCTGAAAAACTGTTTTTT. Amino acid sequence: CASSWGQGAEKLFF.

The chain links TRBV3-1 (or the pseudogene TRBV3-2) to TRBJ1-1, with D unclear. Germline V gene data show CDR1 as LGHDT and CDR2 as YNNKEL (reference sequence). The CDR3 covers 12 residues. Trimming took off 4 bases at V and 8 bases at J, with 11 bases between the two ends. CDR3 in amino acids: CASSRLDGEAFF. CDR3 nucleotides: TGTGCCAGCAGCCGCCTAGACGGGGAAGCTTTCTTT.

This chain links TRBV18 with TRBJ1-5; a weak D match, TRBD1 (6 bases). Germline V gene sequence: CDR1 KGHSH, CDR2 LQKENI. The V end lost 2 bases, the J end lost 6 bases, and 11 bases lay between the germline ends. The CDR3 contains 14 residues. CDR3 sequence reads: CASSPGGAGQPQHF. CDR3 nucleotides: TGTGCCAGCTCACCAGGGGGGGCCGGTCAGCCCCAGCATTTT. Variable domain in full (rest from reference TRBV18 and TRBJ1-5): NAGVMQNPRHLVRRRGQEARLRCSPMKGHSHVYWYRQLPEEGLKFMVYLQKENIIDESGMPKERFSAEFPKEGPSILRIQQVVRGDSAAYFCASSPGGAGQPQHFGDGTRLSIL.

The J gene is TRBJ2-2, the V gene TRBV15; no clear D gene. CDR1 and CDR2 (germline): LNHNV, YYDKDF (reference sequence). V was trimmed by 1 base and J by 1 base, leaving 7 bases between them. The CDR3 runs 15 residues. CDR3 region: CATSRATLNTGELFF. CDR3 sequence (DNA): TGTGCCACCAGCAGAGCTACTCTGAACACCGGGGAGCTGTTTTTT.

The rearrangement uses TRBV10-1 and TRBJ2-7, with 7 bases identical to TRBD1. The CDR3 consists of 15 residues. Germline CDR1 WNHNN, CDR2 SYGVQD (reference sequence). The junction had 13 bases not matched to a gene; V was cut back by 5 bases and J by 6 bases. The CDR3 region is CASSPTGSANREQYF. The CDR3 DNA sequence: TGCGCCAGCAGTCCGACAGGGTCGGCTAATCGCGAGCAGTACTTC.

The gene calls are TRBV19 and TRBJ2-2; tentative D call: TRBD1 (6 bases). V shed 6 bases and J shed 2 bases, with 13 bases lying between them. The CDR3 extends over 15 amino acids. Germline V gene data show CDR1 as LNHDA and CDR2 as SQIVND (reference sequence). CDR3 amino acids: CASSPRTANTGELFF. The CDR3 coding sequence is TGTGCCAGTAGCCCCCGGACAGCCAACACCGGGGAGCTGTTTTTT.

J is TRBJ2-7 and V is TRBV9; D gene uncertain. There are 13 residues in the CDR3. The germline V and J ends were trimmed by 4 bases and 1 base, with 9 bases remaining between them. Looked up from germline, CDR1 is SGDLS and CDR2 is YYNGEE. DNA for the CDR3: TGTGCCAGCAGCCCGAGGCCTTCCTACGAGCAGTACTTC. Protein: CASSPRPSYEQYF.

V usage is TRBV29-1 and J usage is TRBJ2-7, with 9 positions matching TRBD1. This CDR3 contains 13 residues. After removal of 7 bases from V and 5 bases from J, the junction contained 9 bases not matched to a gene. Germline V gives CDR1 SQVTM, CDR2 ANQGSEA. The CDR3, as DNA: TGCAGCGCCTTACAGGGGGCGACGGACGAGCAGTACTTC. It encodes CSALQGATDEQYF.

V is TRBV6-1 and J is TRBJ1-5; D ambiguous. The CDR3 runs 12 residues. The germline V and J ends were trimmed by 2 bases and 7 bases, with 6 bases remaining between them. Germline assignment: CDR1 MNHNS and CDR2 SASEGT. Written as DNA, the CDR3 is TGTGCCAGCAGTGAATTGGCCCAGCCCCAGCATTTT. Amino acids: CASSELAQPQHF.

This clone was seen only a few times. The DNA of the CDR3 is TGTGCCACCAGTGATACCGGGGGATCTTACGGTGGCTACACCTTC. This translates into CATSDTGGSYGGYTF. The chain has TRBV24-1 and TRBJ1-2, with TRBD1 as a possible D gene (5 bases). CDR3 size: 15 residues. Per the germline V gene, CDR1 is KGHDR and CDR2 is SFDVKD. The ends were cut back, 3 bases at V and 7 bases at J, with 17 bases in the middle.

As to this clone: This specimen includes other DNA sequences encoding the same CDR3. The rearrangement links TRBV5-1 to TRBJ1-2; D not resolved. V was shortened by 1 base and J by 6 bases, with 7 bases between the two germline ends. This CDR3 contains 12 residues. Germline V gene data show CDR1 as SGHRS and CDR2 as YFSETQ. The CDR3, as DNA: TGCGCCAGCAGCTTGTCGGGGAATGGCTACACCTTC. As protein: CASSLSGNGYTF. The variable domain in full, completed from reference TRBV5-1 and TRBJ1-2, reads KAGVTQTPRYLIKTRGQQVTLSCSPISGHRSVSWYQQTPGQGLQFLFEYFSETQRNKGNFPGRFSGRQFSNSRSEMNVSTLELGDSALYLCASSLSGNGYTFGSGTRLTVV.

The rearrangement links TRBV3-1 (or the pseudogene TRBV3-2) to TRBJ1-2, with TRBD1 matching 7 bases. V lost 5 bases, J lost 7 bases, and 10 bases stayed unmatched. From germline, CDR1 is LGHDT and CDR2 YNNKEL (reference sequence). The CDR3 covers 14 residues. CDR3 DNA sequence: TGTGCCAGCAGCGCAAAGGCAGGGGGAGGTGGCTACACCTTC. Protein sequence: CASSAKAGGGGYTF.

The J gene is TRBJ2-1, the V gene TRBV18, with TRBD1 matching 8 bases. V lost 3 bases and J lost 13; bases outside the gene matches: 5. Germline assignment: CDR1 KGHSH and CDR2 LQKENI. The CDR3 sequence is 12 residues long. DNA for the CDR3: TGTGCCAGCTCACCTCCCGGGACAGGCCAGTTCTTC. As protein: CASSPPGTGQFF.

V and J are TRBV30 and TRBJ1-3, with D tentatively TRBD1 (5 bases). Per the germline V gene, CDR1 is GTSNPN and CDR2 is SVGIG (reference sequence). This CDR3 has 15 residues. The V and J ends lost 7 bases and 3 bases respectively, with 19 bases between them. The CDR3 sequence: CASRGGRKGGNTIYF. The CDR3 coding sequence is TGTGCCTCCCGGGGGGGAAGAAAAGGTGGAAACACCATATATTTT.

The gene calls are TRBV7-2 and TRBJ2-7; D gene unclear. Germline loops: CDR1 SGHTA, CDR2 FQGNSA. Trimming removed 0 bases from V and 7 bases from J, with 16 bases in between. CDR3 size: 15 residues. For the CDR3, the DNA is TGTGCCAGCAGCTTAGCGATCCAGGTCTTCCGAGAGCAGTACTTC. Translated, it gives CASSLAIQVFREQYF.

The rearrangement uses TRBV6-5 and TRBJ2-7, with 11 bases lining up with TRBD1. The V and J ends lost 7 bases and 4 bases, in that order; junction bases with no gene match: 9. The length of the CDR3 is 15 residues. Germline loops: CDR1 MNHEY, CDR2 SVGAGI. The CDR3 nucleotides are TGTGCCAGCATACCCACCGGGACAGGGGGGTACGAGCAGTACGTC. The encoded protein is CASIPTGTGGYEQYV.

The chain uses TRBV28 and TRBJ1-1; 8 nucleotides match TRBD1. CDR3 size: 16 residues. With 2 bases clipped from V and 4 bases from J, the junction kept 9 bases outside the gene matches. Germline V gene lookup returns CDR1 MDHEN and CDR2 SYDVKM. The CDR3 loop reads CASSLTQGAGGTEAFF. DNA of the CDR3: TGTGCCAGCAGTTTAACCCAGGGGGCAGGGGGCACTGAAGCTTTCTTT.

The rearrangement joins TRBV4-1 to TRBJ2-5; the match to TRBD2 covers 8 bases. Germline V CDR1 and CDR2: MGHRA, YSYEKL. V shed 0 bases, J shed 5 bases, and the junction held 8 bases outside the gene matches. CDR3 size: 16 residues. The CDR3 spells CASSQDRSGGWETQYF. DNA of the CDR3: TGCGCCAGCAGCCAAGATAGGAGCGGGGGATGGGAGACCCAGTACTTC.